The 5 T cell receptor beta chains below all came from one sample that was sequenced in a study of CD8+CD57+ T cells in acquired aplastic anemia. Genomic DNA constituted the template upon which TCR beta VDJ and CDR3 profiling was performed. TCRdb passed the reads through MiXCR, listing each CDR3 protein once. The profile shows a few hundred thousand distinct CDR3 sequences, around 33% of them singletons. The sequenced patients had an expansion of CD8+CD57+ cells seen by flow cytometry. Material for sequencing was sorted CD4+, CD8+, or CD8+CD57+ T cells (not recorded which) from PBMCs. These receptors were taken from a human donor with aplastic anemia.

The chain joins TRBV6-1 to TRBJ2-1; D unresolved. The V gene's germline CDR1 is MNHNS and CDR2 SASEGT. Trimming shortened V by 5 bases and J by 8 bases, and 13 bases separated the two germline ends. CDR3 length: 13 residues. CDR3: CASSLVFGYEQFF. The CDR3 coding sequence is TGTGCCAGCAGTCTGGTGTTTGGGTATGAGCAGTTCTTC.

The chain recombines TRBV24-1 with TRBJ2-3; 12 nucleotides agree with TRBD2. V dropped 3 bases and J dropped 3; count of bases not matched to a gene: 6. Germline values: CDR1 KGHDR, CDR2 SFDVKD. CDR3 size: 17 residues. CDR3 bases: TGTGCCACCAGTGATCCACTAGCGGGGGGCAGAACAGATACGCAGTATTTT. Protein sequence: CATSDPLAGGRTDTQYF.

The rearrangement uses TRBV5-1 and TRBJ2-7, with D possibly TRBD1 on 6 matching bases. The V end lost 7 bases, the J end lost 3 bases, and 20 bases lay between the germline ends. Germline V CDR1 and CDR2: SGHRS, YFSETQ. The CDR3 loop spans 15 amino acids. The CDR3 here is CASRMVGAAYYEQYF. The CDR3 nucleotides read TGCGCCAGCCGGATGGTGGGGGCCGCTTACTACGAGCAGTACTTC.

This clonotype has more than one count but fewer than ten. This rearrangement joins TRBV27 to TRBJ1-2; the match to TRBD1 covers 9 bases. The CDR3 length is 14 residues. With V trimmed by 5 bases and J by 4 bases, 5 bases remained unmatched. Germline V gene sequence: CDR1 MNHEY, CDR2 SMNVEV (reference sequence). As DNA, the CDR3 is TGTGCCAGCAGTCCCCTGGACAGGGGCTATGGCTACACCTTC. This translates into CASSPLDRGYGYTF.

This clonotype showed up many times. DNA of the CDR3: TGCAGCGCCGTACCGACAGGGGACAGCTCCTACGAGCAGTACTTC. It codes for CSAVPTGDSSYEQYF. The chain uses TRBV29-1 and TRBJ2-7; 8 nucleotides match TRBD1. Germline V CDR1 and CDR2: SQVTM, ANQGSEA. CDR3 length equals 15 residues. V shed 7 bases, J shed 0 bases, and the junction held 11 bases outside the gene matches.